This T cell receptor beta chain is drawn from a study of untreated major depressive disorder. Participants were all of European descent. Produced via immunoSEQ multiplex PCR; TCRdb's table is partial and in-frame only. Of under 20,000 clones listed, roughly nine tenths are singletons. Broader study findings: Each subject's top five TRBV05-01 clones were all private. Depressed patients' CD4+ T cells carried increased TRBV05-01 (Vbeta 5.1) usage versus control CD4+ T cells.

Points on this clone: Its specificity is not known.

This CDR3 contains 13 residues. Per the germline V gene, CDR1 is SNHLY and CDR2 is FYNNEI. V trimming: 6 bases; J trimming: 4 bases; junction bases outside the gene matches: 4. Sequences were obtained from CD4+ T cells from PBMCs. The clonotype comes from a middle-aged woman with major depressive disorder. The gene calls are TRBV2 and TRBJ2-5, with TRBD1 identical over 8 bases. Here the CDR3 DNA reads TGTGCCAGCAGGGACAGGGCCCTAGAGACCCAGTACTTC. Translation gives CASRDRALETQYF.